The next 16 T cell receptor beta chains were all read from a single sample in a study of blood T cell repertoires in COVID-19 (dated by TCRdb to between 2020 and 2021). To prepare the library, the immunoSEQ multiplex PCR assay was applied. As stored in TCRdb, this immuneACCESS dataset retains in-frame rearrangements with V and J assigned. A fraction of the clones does not appear; measured against another copy, unresolved V genes explain less than half of the discrepancy, and the remainder lacks a known reason. The sample records hundreds of thousands of clones, approximately 88% of which are singletons. Around an eighth of the sample rests with the top ten. The sample taken for sequencing was peripheral blood. The origin of the receptors is a woman aged 45-65 years with COVID-19, enrolled during active disease.

Worth noting for this clone: Other DNA sequences in this specimen translate into the identical CDR3. The chain has TRBV6-2 or TRBV6-3 and TRBJ1-2; tentative D call: TRBD1 (6 bases). The germline V and J ends were trimmed by 3 bases and 8 bases, with 10 bases remaining between them. The CDR3 has 12 residues. CDR1 MNHEY and CDR2 SVGEGT come from the germline V gene. CDR3: CASSYQGRGYTF. In DNA form, the CDR3 reads TGTGCCAGCAGTTATCAGGGGAGAGGCTACACCTTC.

The V and J genes are TRBV19 and TRBJ1-1, with 10 bases fitting TRBD1. V lost 5 bases and J lost 5; bases outside the gene matches: 8. This CDR3 has 15 residues. Germline CDR1 and CDR2: LNHDA and SQIVND (reference sequence). The CDR3 loop is CASSPWTGGRTEAFF. The CDR3, as DNA: TGTGCCAGTAGTCCATGGACAGGGGGAAGAACTGAAGCTTTCTTT.

This clone was seen more than once but under ten times. The V gene is TRBV5-1, the J gene TRBJ2-6; D ambiguous. Trimming shortened V by 1 base and J by 1 base, and 6 bases separated the two germline ends. Germline CDR1 is SGHRS and CDR2 is YFSETQ. The CDR3 runs 15 residues. Here the CDR3 DNA reads TGCGCCAGCAGCTTGACAGCTTCTGGGGCCAACGTCCTGACTTTC. Translation gives CASSLTASGANVLTF. Full variable domain (remainder filled in from reference TRBV5-1 and TRBJ2-6): KAGVTQTPRYLIKTRGQQVTLSCSPISGHRSVSWYQQTPGQGLQFLFEYFSETQRNKGNFPGRFSGRQFSNSRSEMNVSTLELGDSALYLCASSLTASGANVLTFGAGSRLTVL.

V gene TRBV29-1 combines with J gene TRBJ1-1; 8 bases align to TRBD1. Per germline, CDR1 SQVTM and CDR2 ANQGSEA. The junction had 3 bases not matched to a gene; V was cut back by 5 bases and J by 10 bases. The CDR3 spans 10 residues. The CDR3 region is CSVYDRGAFF. As DNA, the CDR3 is TGCAGCGTTTATGACAGGGGAGCTTTCTTT.

This sequence joins TRBV12-5 and TRBJ2-5; TRBD2 is a possible D gene (5 bases). With 8 bases removed from V and 7 bases from J, the gap between germline ends came to 17 bases. The CDR3 consists of 13 residues. Per germline, CDR1 LGHNT and CDR2 FRNRAP. CDR3 residues: CASCAGGWGTQYF. As DNA, the CDR3 is TGTGCTAGTTGTGCAGGAGGCTGGGGGACCCAGTACTTC.

This chain connects TRBV6-5 to TRBJ2-7, with 7 bases aligning to TRBD1. Germline V gene lookup returns CDR1 MNHEY and CDR2 SVGAGI. This CDR3 spans 14 amino acids. The V and J ends lost 5 bases and 2 bases, in that order; junction bases with no gene match: 6. The CDR3 DNA reads as TGTGCCAGCAGTCAAAGGGACAGTACCTACGAGCAGTACTTC. It codes for CASSQRDSTYEQYF.

The chain recombines TRBV3-1 (or the pseudogene TRBV3-2) with TRBJ1-2; tentatively, D is TRBD1 (6 bases). This CDR3 is 15 amino acids long. Germline-derived CDR1 and CDR2 are LGHDT and YNNKEL (reference sequence). Trimming stripped 7 bases from V and 1 base from J, with 16 bases between. CDR3 bases: TGTGCCAGCACACCAGGGACACCTTATAACTATGGCTACACCTTC. Protein product: CASTPGTPYNYGYTF.

V and J are TRBV4-2 and TRBJ2-1; D possibly corresponds to TRBD1 (6 bases). Germline CDR1 reads LGHNA; CDR2 reads YNFKEQ. The CDR3 is 16 amino acids. Deletions cut 2 bases from V and 4 bases from J, with 15 bases between. The CDR3 DNA sequence: TGTGCCAGCAGCCAACAACTAGGACAGTTATACAATGAGCAGTTCTTC. This codes for CASSQQLGQLYNEQFF.

In DNA, the CDR3 is TGTGCCAGCAGCTTGGGCCCTGGACTTGGAAACACCATATATTTT. Translating it yields CASSLGPGLGNTIYF. The chain links TRBV7-2 to TRBJ1-3; D unresolved. The CDR3 is 15 amino acids. Trimming shortened V by 3 bases and J by 3 bases, and 12 bases separated the two germline ends. The V gene's germline CDR1 is SGHTA and CDR2 FQGNSA. Based on the CDR3 plus reference TRBV7-2 and TRBJ1-3, the full variable domain is GAGVSQSPSNKVTEKGKDVELRCDPISGHTALYWYRQSLGQGLEFLIYFQGNSAPDKSGLPSDRFSAERTGGSVSTLTIQRTQQEDSAVYLCASSLGPGLGNTIYFGEGSWLTVV.

The chain joins TRBV3-1 (or the pseudogene TRBV3-2) to TRBJ2-1; 8 nucleotides match TRBD2. The germline CDR1 and CDR2 sequences are LGHDT and YNNKEL (reference sequence). The length of the CDR3 is 17 residues. The junction had 11 bases not matched to a gene; V was cut back by 0 bases and J by 7 bases. The DNA for the CDR3 is TGTGCCAGCAGCCAAGATCCGGCGGGGGGAATAAGGAATGAGCAGTTCTTC. Translation gives CASSQDPAGGIRNEQFF.

This clone showed up just once. This rearrangement joins TRBV28 to TRBJ1-1, with D perhaps TRBD1 (5 bases). The CDR3 consists of 15 residues. CDR1 MDHEN and CDR2 SYDVKM come from the germline V gene. With 3 bases removed from V and 0 bases from J, the gap between germline ends came to 11 bases. The CDR3 DNA reads TGTGCCAGCAGTTTTCCCAGGGCCATGAACACTGAAGCTTTCTTT. Translated, it gives CASSFPRAMNTEAFF.

This chain joins TRBV7-2 and TRBJ2-1; 12 nucleotides line up with TRBD2. The germline CDR1 and CDR2 sequences are SGHTA and FQGNSA. The CDR3 has 16 residues. The ends lost 5 bases at V and 0 bases at J; junction bases unmatched: 2. DNA of the CDR3: TGTGCCAGCAGCACTAGCGGGGGGCCCTCCTACAATGAGCAGTTCTTC. Protein: CASSTSGGPSYNEQFF.

The chain employs TRBV4-1 and TRBJ1-6; D possibly corresponds to TRBD1 (5 bases). CDR1 and CDR2 from the germline V gene are MGHRA and YSYEKL. The germline V and J ends were trimmed by 1 base and 14 bases, with 18 bases remaining between them. This CDR3 has 15 residues. The CDR3 protein is CASSQARQYLGALHF. CDR3 nucleotide sequence: TGCGCCAGCAGCCAAGCGCGACAGTACTTAGGAGCCCTCCACTTT.

The J gene is TRBJ2-5, the V gene TRBV11-3, with a weak D call TRBD1 (6 bases). Trimming cost V 2 bases and J 0 bases, with 13 bases left between them. The CDR3 totals 16 residues. CDR1 is SGHNT and CDR2 is YENEEA in the germline V gene. The CDR3 sequence: CASSLSRGRNQETQYF. As DNA, the CDR3 is TGTGCCAGCAGCTTATCCAGGGGCCGGAACCAAGAGACCCAGTACTTC.

The table lists this clone with a count of one. This same CDR3 is encoded by further DNA sequences in the sample. The chain links TRBV3-1 (or the pseudogene TRBV3-2) to TRBJ2-7; 13 positions agree with TRBD2. Germline-derived CDR1 and CDR2 are LGHDT and YNNKEL (reference sequence). V was clipped by 3 bases and J by 2 bases; unmatched bases: 1. The CDR3 covers 15 residues. CDR3 nucleotides: TGTGCCAGCAGCCAGGGACTAGCGGGGCCCTACGAGCAGTACTTC. The encoded protein is CASSQGLAGPYEQYF.

The chain joins TRBV5-4 to TRBJ1-1; 8 positions match TRBD1. Germline V gene sequence: CDR1 SGHNT, CDR2 YYREEE (reference sequence). Losses at the gene ends were 1 base for V and 4 bases for J; bases not matched to a gene: 0. The CDR3 is made up of 13 amino acids. Written as DNA, the CDR3 is TGTGCCAGCAGCTTGACAGGGGGCACTGAAGCTTTCTTT. This translates into CASSLTGGTEAFF.